This TCR beta chain was found in a study of T cells after somatic rescue of genetic block. The germline V gene encodes CDR1 LGHNA and CDR2 YNFKEQ. Trimming took off 8 bases at V and 3 bases at J, with 13 bases between the two ends. The CDR3 length is 13 residues. TCRdb's table, derived via immunoSEQ multiplex PCR, lists solely in-frame clones and lacks some. This sample yields 100,000 to 120,000 clones, of which around nine tenths are seen a single time; 1.4% to 1.5% belongs to the top ten. Sequencing was done on a sample of peripheral blood mononuclear cells (PBMCs). The V and J genes are TRBV4-2 and TRBJ1-1; maybe TRBD1 (5 bases). The receptor was isolated from a woman aged 18-29 years. DNA of the CDR3: TGTGCCAGCGGAGGGGAGTTGGACACTGAAGCTTTCTTT. The encoded protein is CASGGELDTEAFF.